This TCR beta chain was captured by sequencing in a study of T cell changes during pregnancy in multiple sclerosis. CDR1 and CDR2 from the germline V gene are KGHSH and LQKENI. This CDR3 region has 14 residues. With V trimmed by 5 bases and J by 1 base, 4 bases remained unmatched. Here immunoSEQ multiplex PCR was the method, and the copy in TCRdb shows in-frame clones only, minus some. The data show around 30,000 clones, approximately 94% seen once. The specimen comprised CD8+ T cells from peripheral blood mononuclear cells, sampled before pregnancy. The sequence came from a female donor with multiple sclerosis, enrolled in a pregnancy study. The chain links TRBV18 to TRBJ2-7; 8 bases line up with TRBD1. This chain's CDR3 is CASSVTGGSYEQYF. CDR3 DNA sequence: TGTGCCAGCTCAGTCACAGGGGGTTCCTACGAGCAGTACTTC.